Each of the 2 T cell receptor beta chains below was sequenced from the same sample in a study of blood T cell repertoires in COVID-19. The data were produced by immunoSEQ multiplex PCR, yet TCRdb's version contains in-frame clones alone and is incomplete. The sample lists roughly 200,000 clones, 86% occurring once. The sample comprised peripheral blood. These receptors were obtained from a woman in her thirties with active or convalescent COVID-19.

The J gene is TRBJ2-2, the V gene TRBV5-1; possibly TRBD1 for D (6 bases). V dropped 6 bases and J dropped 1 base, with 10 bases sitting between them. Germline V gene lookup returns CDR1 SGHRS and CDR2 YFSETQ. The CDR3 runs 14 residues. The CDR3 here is CASTLGGNTGELFF. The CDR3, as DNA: TGCGCCAGCACCCTAGGGGGGAACACCGGGGAGCTGTTTTTT.

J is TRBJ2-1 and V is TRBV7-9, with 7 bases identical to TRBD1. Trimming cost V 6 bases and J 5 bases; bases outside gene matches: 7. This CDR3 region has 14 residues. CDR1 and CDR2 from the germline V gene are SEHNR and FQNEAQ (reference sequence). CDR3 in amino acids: CASRKGTVHNEQFF. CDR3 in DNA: TGTGCCAGCAGAAAAGGGACAGTTCACAATGAGCAGTTCTTC.